The T cell receptor beta chain under discussion was sequenced for a study of shared clonotypes between healthy human individuals. Trimming removed 0 bases from V and 4 bases from J; junction bases left unmatched: 11. The CDR3 is made up of 17 amino acids. The germline gives CDR1 GTSNPN, CDR2 SVGIG (reference sequence). TCRdb's table, derived via immunoSEQ multiplex PCR, lists solely in-frame clones and lacks some. This table holds some 2 million clones, 95% found once. The chain employs TRBV30 and TRBJ2-2; 7 bases fit TRBD2. This TCR was sampled from a man younger than 35 in good health. Sequenced sample: naive CD4+ T cells sorted from blood. This sample's subset: CD45RA+ positively selected. For the CDR3, the DNA is TGTGCCTGGAGTGTACGGAGGGCGGGAGTAAGCACCGGGGAGCTGTTTTTT. This gives the protein CAWSVRRAGVSTGELFF.